The 11 T cell receptor beta chains below come from one sample, sequenced in a study of blood T cell repertoires in COVID-19. TCRdb keeps only in-frame clones here, not all; method: immunoSEQ multiplex PCR. The data contain some 300,000 clones, about 86% of them singletons. The sequencing input was peripheral blood. The receptors were gathered from a woman between 65 and 79 years old with COVID-19, enrolled during active disease.

The genes are TRBV5-8 and TRBJ1-1; D unclear. V lost 5 bases, J lost 2 bases, and 16 bases lay in between. The CDR3 length is 15 residues. Germline lookup yields CDR1 SGHTS and CDR2 YDEGEE. The CDR3 region has the DNA TGTGCCAGCAGTGCCGGGTCCCGAAGTAACACTGAAGCTTTCTTT. Protein product: CASSAGSRSNTEAFF.

V usage is TRBV29-1 and J usage is TRBJ1-5; tentative D call: TRBD1 (5 bases). The CDR3 spans 14 residues. The V end lost 1 base, the J end lost 2 bases, and 9 bases lay between the germline ends. Looked up from germline, CDR1 is SQVTM and CDR2 is ANQGSEA. The CDR3 loop is CSVEVGLGNQPQHF. CDR3 coding DNA: TGCAGCGTTGAAGTGGGGCTTGGCAATCAGCCCCAGCATTTT.

The chain has TRBV27 and TRBJ1-1, with 7 nucleotides matching TRBD1. The CDR3 extends over 15 amino acids. Germline CDR1 MNHEY, CDR2 SMNVEV (reference sequence). Trimming at V came to 4 bases and at J to 4 bases, leaving 9 bases not matched to a gene. CDR3 bases: TGTGCCAGCAGTTCAGGACAGGTCCAATCCACTGAAGCTTTCTTT. Amino acid sequence: CASSSGQVQSTEAFF.

The chain is built from TRBV10-3 and TRBJ2-3, with D tentatively TRBD1 (5 bases). Trimming left V 0 bases short and J 1 base short, with 8 bases between. Germline-derived CDR1 and CDR2 are ENHRY and SYGVKD. The CDR3 totals 15 residues. CDR3 sequence (DNA): TGTGCCATCAGTGAGTCTGGGGCCGGCACAGATACGCAGTATTTT. It specifies CAISESGAGTDTQYF.

The V and J genes are TRBV5-6 and TRBJ1-6; perhaps TRBD1 as D (5 bases). CDR3 length: 15 amino acids. Deletions cut 0 bases from V and 7 bases from J, with 11 bases between. Germline loops: CDR1 SGHDT, CDR2 YYEEEE. The CDR3 bases are TGTGCCAGCAGCTTGGGAGGCAGGGCGAATTCACCCCTCCACTTT. Protein product: CASSLGGRANSPLHF.

The rearrangement links TRBV3-1 (or the pseudogene TRBV3-2) to TRBJ1-5, with D hard to call. The V end lost 2 bases, the J end lost 3 bases, and 2 bases lay between the germline ends. CDR3 length equals 12 residues. CDR1 and CDR2 (germline): LGHDT, YNNKEL (reference sequence). CDR3 sequence (DNA): TGTGCCAGCAGCCAACTCAATCAGCCCCAGCATTTT. It translates to CASSQLNQPQHF.

This chain connects TRBV4-1 to TRBJ1-2, with 7 bases that match TRBD1. V was pared by 4 bases and J by 5 bases, with 7 bases of the junction left unmatched. CDR1 and CDR2 (germline): MGHRA, YSYEKL. The CDR3 sequence is 14 residues long. CDR3 in DNA: TGCGCCAGCAGCCCCCACAGGGGCGCGTATGGCTACACCTTC. It translates to CASSPHRGAYGYTF.

The V and J genes are TRBV10-3 and TRBJ1-1; no clear D gene. Germline V gene data show CDR1 as ENHRY and CDR2 as SYGVKD. CDR3 length: 13 amino acids. Deletions cut 8 bases from V and 3 bases from J, with 13 bases between. In DNA form, the CDR3 reads TGTGCCATCGGTTCTCAAGAGGACACTGAAGCTTTCTTT. It encodes CAIGSQEDTEAFF.

The chain is built from TRBV19 and TRBJ1-5; D might be TRBD1 (5 bases). This CDR3 has 11 residues. Germline V gives CDR1 LNHDA, CDR2 SQIVND (reference sequence). V lost 5 bases and J 7 bases, leaving 6 bases between the germline ends. The chain's CDR3 is CASSQGQPQHF. CDR3 coding DNA: TGTGCCAGTAGTCAGGGACAGCCCCAGCATTTT.

In DNA form, the CDR3 reads TGCAGCGTTCTGACTCCCTCCCGCTCCTACGAGCAGTACTTC. Its translation is CSVLTPSRSYEQYF. This sequence joins TRBV29-1 and TRBJ2-7; D not resolved. This CDR3 comprises 14 residues. Germline V CDR1 and CDR2: SQVTM, ANQGSEA. Trimming pared 5 bases from V and 0 bases from J, leaving 14 bases between.

The chain employs TRBV28 and TRBJ1-1; D is undetermined. This CDR3 has 12 amino acids. Germline CDR1 is MDHEN and CDR2 is SYDVKM. V was cut by 4 bases and J by 3 bases, with 6 bases left in between. The CDR3 protein is CASSSRYTEAFF. The CDR3 DNA reads as TGTGCCAGCAGTTCGAGGTACACTGAAGCTTTCTTT.